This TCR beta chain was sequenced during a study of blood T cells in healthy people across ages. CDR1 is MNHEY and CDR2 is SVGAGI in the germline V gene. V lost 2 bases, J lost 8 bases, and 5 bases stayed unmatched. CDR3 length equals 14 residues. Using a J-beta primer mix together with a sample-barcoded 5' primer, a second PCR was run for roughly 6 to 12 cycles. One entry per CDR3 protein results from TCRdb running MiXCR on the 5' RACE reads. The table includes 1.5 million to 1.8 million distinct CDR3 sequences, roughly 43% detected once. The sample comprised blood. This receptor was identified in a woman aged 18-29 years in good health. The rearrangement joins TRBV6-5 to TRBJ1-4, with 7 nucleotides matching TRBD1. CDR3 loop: CASSYTGDQEKLFF. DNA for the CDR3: TGTGCCAGCAGTTACACAGGGGATCAGGAAAAACTGTTTTTT.